This T cell receptor beta chain was found in a study of T-cell reconstitution after alpha-beta-depleted transplantation in children. This CDR3 has 14 residues. Trimming took 6 bases from V and 4 from J, leaving 18 bases between them. Per germline, CDR1 DFQATT and CDR2 SNEGSKA (reference sequence). This clonotype has only a few counts. Unique molecular identifiers were used in preparing the TCRbeta library. TCRdb reprocessed the PCR reads via MiXCR and lists one record per CDR3 protein. The sample contains about 500,000 distinct CDR3 sequences, over 25% of which appear only once. The sequences come from PBMCs from the stem cell graft donor, collected from the stem cell graft. The chain uses TRBV20-1 and TRBJ1-1, with no clear D. The receptor was derived from a human donor who donated a stem cell graft to a child with aplastic anemia. Here the CDR3 DNA reads TGCAGTGCCAAACAATCGACCGCTGCCACTGAAGCTTTCTTT. Its translation is CSAKQSTAATEAFF.